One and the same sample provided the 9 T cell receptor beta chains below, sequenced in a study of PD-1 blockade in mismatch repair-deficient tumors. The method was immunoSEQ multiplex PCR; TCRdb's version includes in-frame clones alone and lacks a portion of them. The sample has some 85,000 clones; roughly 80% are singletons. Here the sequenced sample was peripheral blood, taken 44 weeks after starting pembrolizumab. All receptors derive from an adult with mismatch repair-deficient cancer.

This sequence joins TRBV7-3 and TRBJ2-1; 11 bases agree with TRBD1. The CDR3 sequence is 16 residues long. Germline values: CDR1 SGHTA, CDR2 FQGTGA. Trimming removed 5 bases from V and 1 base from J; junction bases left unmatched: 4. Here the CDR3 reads CASSLGTGGSYNEQFF. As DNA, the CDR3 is TGTGCCAGCAGCCTCGGGACAGGGGGGTCCTACAATGAGCAGTTCTTC.

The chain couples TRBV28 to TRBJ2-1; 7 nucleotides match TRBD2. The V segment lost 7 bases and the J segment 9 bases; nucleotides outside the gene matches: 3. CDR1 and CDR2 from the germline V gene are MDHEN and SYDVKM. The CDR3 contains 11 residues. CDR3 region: CASMGGIEQFF. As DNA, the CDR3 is TGTGCCAGCATGGGAGGGATTGAGCAGTTCTTC.

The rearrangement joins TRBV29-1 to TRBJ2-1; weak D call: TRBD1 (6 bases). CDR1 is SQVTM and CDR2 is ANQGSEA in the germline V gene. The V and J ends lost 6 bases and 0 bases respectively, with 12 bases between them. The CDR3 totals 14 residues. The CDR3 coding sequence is TGCAGCGTGGACGGACAGAGCTCCTACAATGAGCAGTTCTTC. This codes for CSVDGQSSYNEQFF.

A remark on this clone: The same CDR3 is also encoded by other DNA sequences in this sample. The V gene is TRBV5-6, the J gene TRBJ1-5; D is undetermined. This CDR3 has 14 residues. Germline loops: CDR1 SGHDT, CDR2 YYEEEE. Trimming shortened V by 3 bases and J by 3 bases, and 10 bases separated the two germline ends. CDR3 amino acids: CASSSSGLNQPQHF. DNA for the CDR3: TGTGCCAGCAGCTCATCAGGCCTCAATCAGCCCCAGCATTTT.

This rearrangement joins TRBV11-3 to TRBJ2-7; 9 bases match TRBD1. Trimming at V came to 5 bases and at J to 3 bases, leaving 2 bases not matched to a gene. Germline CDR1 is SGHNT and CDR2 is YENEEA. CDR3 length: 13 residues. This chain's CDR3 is CASSRTGDYEQYF. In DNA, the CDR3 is TGTGCCAGCAGCCGGACAGGGGACTACGAGCAGTACTTC.

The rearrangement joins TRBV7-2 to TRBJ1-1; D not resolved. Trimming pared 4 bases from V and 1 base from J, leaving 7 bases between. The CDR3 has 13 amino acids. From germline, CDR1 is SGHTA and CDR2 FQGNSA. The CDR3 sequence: CASSWLENTEAFF. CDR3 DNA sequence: TGTGCCAGCAGCTGGCTGGAGAACACTGAAGCTTTCTTT.

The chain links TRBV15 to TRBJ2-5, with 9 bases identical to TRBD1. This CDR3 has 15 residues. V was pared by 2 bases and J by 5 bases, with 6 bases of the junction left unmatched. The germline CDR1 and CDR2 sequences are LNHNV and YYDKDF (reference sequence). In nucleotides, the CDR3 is TGTGCCACCAGCAGACGAACAGGGGGCGCGGAGACCCAGTACTTC. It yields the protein CATSRRTGGAETQYF.

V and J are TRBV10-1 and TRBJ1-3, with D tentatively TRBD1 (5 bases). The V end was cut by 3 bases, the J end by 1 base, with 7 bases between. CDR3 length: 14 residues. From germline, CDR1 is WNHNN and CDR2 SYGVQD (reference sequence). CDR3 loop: CASSDQGSGNTIYF. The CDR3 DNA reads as TGCGCCAGCAGTGACCAGGGATCTGGAAACACCATATATTTT.

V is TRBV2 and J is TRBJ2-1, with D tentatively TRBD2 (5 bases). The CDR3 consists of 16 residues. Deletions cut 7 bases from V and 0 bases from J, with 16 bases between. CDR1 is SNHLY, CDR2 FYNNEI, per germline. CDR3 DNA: TGTGCCAGCACCGAGCCCGGGATGAGCTCCTACAATGAGCAGTTCTTC. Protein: CASTEPGMSSYNEQFF.